The T cell receptor (beta chain) under discussion was sequenced for a study of T-cell reconstitution after alpha-beta-depleted transplantation in children. This CDR3 is 17 amino acids long. CDR1 and CDR2 (germline): MGHRA, YSYEKL. The V and J ends lost 1 base and 6 bases respectively, with 18 bases between them. Unique molecular identifiers tagged the TCRbeta library. MiXCR, run by TCRdb on the PCR reads, gives a single entry per CDR3 protein. The table lists 610,000 or so distinct CDR3 sequences, 20% to 30% of them singletons. Remarks on this clonotype: Its specificity is not known.

Study observations and caveats: Diversity and T-cell counts at one year after transplant derived mostly from new T cells.

This TCR derives from a boy under three years old with Wiskott-Aldrich syndrome, due to receive a stem cell transplant. Sequencing was performed on PBMCs, taken before TCRalphabeta/CD19-depleted stem cell transplant. The chain has TRBV4-1 and TRBJ2-2, with a possible D match to TRBD2 (5 bases). CDR3 loop: CASSQARGVGSPGELFF. As DNA, the CDR3 is TGCGCCAGCAGCCAAGCTCGGGGAGTTGGGAGCCCCGGGGAGCTGTTTTTT.